This record covers a single T cell receptor (beta chain). The length of the CDR3 is 15 residues. CDR1 and CDR2 from the germline V gene are SGHVS and FQNEAQ. Trimming at V came to 2 bases and at J to 6 bases, leaving 3 bases not matched to a gene. Generated by immunoSEQ multiplex PCR, the TCRdb table keeps only in-frame clones and is missing some. The table shows 150,000 to 200,000 clones, with about 92% occurring only once. This record belongs to a study of blood T cell repertoires in COVID-19. The chain has TRBV7-8 and TRBJ2-3, with 12 bases that match TRBD2. Sequenced material: peripheral blood. This sequence was found in a man aged 55 to 70 with active or convalescent COVID-19. The CDR3 DNA follows: TGTGCCAGCAGCTTATGGCTAGCGGGAGGGGATACGCAGTATTTT. Encoded protein: CASSLWLAGGDTQYF.